Each of the 19 T cell receptor beta chains below was sequenced from the same sample in a study of shared clonotypes between healthy human individuals. Here immunoSEQ multiplex PCR was the method, and the copy in TCRdb shows in-frame clones only, minus some. The repertoire holds 2 million or so clones, with 95% as singletons. Sequences were obtained from naive CD4+ T cells sorted from blood. Subset reported: CD45RA+ positively selected. Every receptor here comes from a man aged 18 to 30 in good health.

The chain combines TRBV6-6 with TRBJ1-3; D unclear. Trimming stripped 1 base from V and 8 bases from J, with 6 bases between. This CDR3 is built from 12 residues. Per germline, CDR1 MNHNY and CDR2 SVGAGI (reference sequence). The CDR3: CASSYWGDTIYF. The CDR3 DNA follows: TGTGCCAGCAGTTACTGGGGAGACACCATATATTTT.

This chain connects TRBV2 to TRBJ2-3, with TRBD2 matching over 8 bases. The CDR3 has 17 amino acids. Germline loops: CDR1 SNHLY, CDR2 FYNNEI. V shed 7 bases, J shed 0 bases, and the junction held 12 bases outside the gene matches. This CDR3 is CASTPFLAGISTDTQYF. CDR3 DNA sequence: TGTGCCAGCACCCCCTTTCTAGCGGGTATTAGCACAGATACGCAGTATTTT.

The rearrangement uses TRBV6-5 and TRBJ2-3, with 7 bases matching TRBD2. The CDR3 sequence is 15 residues long. V was pared by 0 bases and J by 6 bases, with 6 bases of the junction left unmatched. Germline V gene sequence: CDR1 MNHEY, CDR2 SVGAGI. The CDR3, as DNA: TGTGCCAGCAGTTACTCGCGGGAGATGGTCGATACGCAGTATTTT. Translated: CASSYSREMVDTQYF.

The chain recombines TRBV19 with TRBJ2-6; D uncertain. V was shortened by 3 bases and J by 0 bases, with 6 bases between the two germline ends. The V gene's germline CDR1 is LNHDA and CDR2 SQIVND (reference sequence). The CDR3 has 15 amino acids. CDR3 region: CASSIKDSGANVLTF. The CDR3, as DNA: TGTGCCAGTAGTATCAAAGACTCTGGGGCCAACGTCCTGACTTTC.

J is TRBJ2-1 and V is TRBV4-1; a possible D gene is TRBD1 (5 bases). The CDR3 is 14 residues long. Germline V gene lookup returns CDR1 MGHRA and CDR2 YSYEKL. Trimming shortened V by 1 base and J by 6 bases, and 10 bases separated the two germline ends. The CDR3 here is CASSQAVGVNEQFF. CDR3 nucleotide sequence: TGCGCCAGCAGCCAAGCAGTAGGGGTCAATGAGCAGTTCTTC.

This clone was observed a single time. The chain is built from TRBV30 and TRBJ2-5; D may be TRBD2 (6 bases). The CDR3 runs to 12 residues. CDR1 is GTSNPN, CDR2 SVGIG, per germline (reference sequence). With 0 bases removed from V and 10 bases from J, the gap between germline ends came to 12 bases. CDR3 coding DNA: TGTGCCTGGAGTGTAGGAGGGGTCGACCAGTACTTC. Translated: CAWSVGGVDQYF.

The table lists this clone with many counts. Other nucleotide sequences from this sample produce the same CDR3. The CDR3 reads CASSELRTTIYEQYF. The CDR3 DNA is TGTGCCAGCAGTGAACTTCGGACTACAATCTACGAGCAGTACTTC. The V and J genes are TRBV2 and TRBJ2-7; weak D call: TRBD2 (6 bases). V was clipped by 2 bases and J by 3 bases, with 14 bases between them. The CDR3 is 15 amino acids. Germline V gene lookup returns CDR1 SNHLY and CDR2 FYNNEI.

Remarks on this clone: This specimen includes other DNA sequences encoding the same CDR3. V and J are TRBV29-1 and TRBJ2-7; 7 bases line up with TRBD2. Trimming removed 6 bases from V and 2 bases from J; junction bases left unmatched: 7. Per the germline V gene, CDR1 is SQVTM and CDR2 is ANQGSEA. CDR3 length: 13 amino acids. CDR3 region: CSVGGTVTYEQYF. The CDR3 DNA sequence: TGCAGCGTCGGGGGGACCGTCACCTACGAGCAGTACTTC.

V is TRBV28 and J is TRBJ2-7; 9 bases align to TRBD2. This CDR3 region has 16 residues. V lost 4 bases, J lost 4 bases, and 11 bases stayed unmatched. Looked up from germline, CDR1 is MDHEN and CDR2 is SYDVKM. Here the CDR3 DNA reads TGTGCCAGCAGTTCTAGCGGGGATCCCTCGGGATACGAGCAGTACTTC. This encodes CASSSSGDPSGYEQYF. The variable domain in full, with the rest retrieved from reference TRBV28 and TRBJ2-7, is DVKVTQSSRYLVKRTGEKVFLECVQDMDHENMFWYRQDPGLGLRLIYFSYDVKMKEKGDIPEGYSVSREKKERFSLILESASTNQTSMYLCASSSSGDPSGYEQYFGPGTRLTVT.

The gene calls are TRBV7-9 and TRBJ2-5, with 9 bases matching TRBD1. This CDR3 is built from 15 residues. The germline gives CDR1 SEHNR, CDR2 FQNEAQ (reference sequence). V lost 1 base to trimming and J lost 5 bases; unmatched junction nucleotides: 5. Here the CDR3 reads CASSLGDRDRETQYF. The CDR3 coding sequence is TGTGCCAGCAGCTTAGGGGACAGGGACAGGGAGACCCAGTACTTC.

This sequence joins TRBV2 and TRBJ2-1; D perhaps matches TRBD1 (6 bases). The CDR3 is 15 amino acids. V was shortened by 6 bases and J by 0 bases, with 12 bases between the two germline ends. Germline CDR1 is SNHLY and CDR2 is FYNNEI. The CDR3 DNA reads TGTGCCAGCAGGCAGGGGCAGAGCTCCTACAATGAGCAGTTCTTC. It is translated as CASRQGQSSYNEQFF.

This clone was observed a single time. This rearrangement joins TRBV6-1 to TRBJ2-7; perhaps TRBD1 as D (5 bases). The V gene lost 2 bases and the J gene lost 2 bases, with 13 bases spanning the gap. Germline CDR1 is MNHNS and CDR2 is SASEGT. This CDR3 region has 15 residues. CDR3 sequence reads: CASSEPPQGTYEQYF. CDR3 bases: TGTGCCAGCAGTGAACCTCCGCAGGGAACCTACGAGCAGTACTTC.

The chain joins TRBV2 to TRBJ1-5; D remains unclear. The germline V gene has CDR1 SNHLY and CDR2 FYNNEI. V lost 3 bases and J lost 2, with 11 bases in between. There are 15 residues in the CDR3. The CDR3 protein is CASSEQFRGNQPQHF. The CDR3 nucleotides are TGTGCCAGCAGTGAGCAATTTCGTGGCAATCAGCCCCAGCATTTT.

The CDR3 sequence: CASSVTSGTHYNEQFF. CDR3 coding DNA: TGTGCCAGCAGCGTGACTAGCGGGACCCACTACAATGAGCAGTTCTTC. This rearrangement joins TRBV9 to TRBJ2-1; TRBD2 aligns across 11 bases. Per germline, CDR1 SGDLS and CDR2 YYNGEE. The CDR3 contains 16 residues. V gave up 2 bases and J gave up 3 bases; unmatched junction bases: 4.

V gene TRBV11-2 combines with J gene TRBJ1-3; 9 nucleotides agree with TRBD1. Germline assignment: CDR1 SGHAT and CDR2 FQNNGV. The CDR3 runs to 17 residues. The V segment lost 2 bases and the J segment 2 bases; nucleotides outside the gene matches: 7. In DNA form, the CDR3 reads TGTGCCAGCAGCTTAACAGGGGGCCAACATACTGGAAACACCATATATTTT. As protein: CASSLTGGQHTGNTIYF.

About this clone: This CDR3 is also generated by other DNA sequences in the sample. The chain carries TRBV20-1 and TRBJ2-1; D call uncertain. Trimming cost V 0 bases and J 8 bases, with 5 bases left between them. Germline assignment: CDR1 DFQATT and CDR2 SNEGSKA (reference sequence). This CDR3 has 11 residues. CDR3 coding DNA: TGCAGTGCTAGAGAGCGCCATGAGCAGTTCTTC. Its translation: CSARERHEQFF.

V and J are TRBV5-5 and TRBJ1-2, with D unresolved. The germline V gene has CDR1 SGHKS and CDR2 YYEKEE (reference sequence). The CDR3 spans 14 residues. V lost 1 base to trimming and J lost 2 bases, with 9 bases between them. CDR3 sequence reads: CASSLWQRNYGYTF. In DNA form, the CDR3 reads TGTGCCAGCAGCTTGTGGCAGCGAAACTATGGCTACACCTTC.

As to this clone: A much larger clone differs from this one at a single base, so this may be a read error. The chain is built from TRBV28 and TRBJ1-5; D is ambiguous. The CDR3 loop spans 17 amino acids. The V end was cut by 3 bases, the J end by 2 bases, with 17 bases between. Looked up from germline, CDR1 is MDHEN and CDR2 is SYDVKM. The DNA for the CDR3 is TGTGCCAGCAGTTTCGGGGAAATTGAGGCGGGCAATCAGCCCCAGCATTTT. Its translation: CASSFGEIEAGNQPQHF.

The rearrangement uses TRBV6-1 and TRBJ1-6; D ambiguous. The CDR3 spans 12 residues. Germline CDR1 MNHNS, CDR2 SASEGT. The ends were cut back, 2 bases at V and 10 bases at J, with 6 bases in the middle. CDR3 loop: CASSETVSPLHF. The CDR3 DNA follows: TGTGCCAGCAGTGAAACGGTCTCACCCCTCCACTTT.